This T cell receptor (beta chain) originates from a study of beta chain features in type 1 diabetes. For this clone: Its antigen is currently unknown.

Study conclusions and caveats: Type 1 diabetes patients had TCRB CDR3s that were shorter (moderately but significantly so) in all four CD4+ subsets. At VDJ recombination sites, type 1 diabetes patients had fewer insertions and more deleted nucleotides.

Sampling consisted of one heparinised blood draw per donor, averaging around 120 mL. CDR1 and CDR2 from the germline V gene are SGHDT and YYEEEE. With 0 bases removed from V and 2 bases from J, the gap between germline ends came to 10 bases. CDR3 length: 15 amino acids. The entirety of the isolated RNA underwent reverse transcription, so expressed TCRB transcripts were sequenced. Some clones are missing from TCRdb's copy, which holds only in-frame ones; the method was immunoSEQ multiplex PCR. Of around 300,000 clones listed, approximately 16% are singletons. This chain links TRBV5-6 with TRBJ2-3; TRBD2 is a possible D gene (6 bases). The sequenced sample consisted of naive CD4+ T cells from blood. This receptor was obtained from a man younger than 35 with type 1 diabetes. Written as DNA, the CDR3 is TGTGCCAGCAGCTTGGGCGGCGGGGACACAGATACGCAGTATTTT. It yields the protein CASSLGGGDTDTQYF. Looking up the rest from reference TRBV5-6 and TRBJ2-3 gives the full variable domain: DAGVTQSPTHLIKTRGQQVTLRCSPKSGHDTVSWYQQALGQGPQFIFQYYEEEERQRGNFPDRFSGHQFPNYSSELNVNALLLGDSALYLCASSLGGGDTDTQYFGPGTRLTVL.